A single sample gave rise to the 6 T cell receptor beta chains below, sequenced in a study of blood T cell repertoires in COVID-19. The protocol was immunoSEQ multiplex PCR, while the TCRdb copy is restricted to in-frame clones and leaves out a portion. The repertoire holds 250,000 to 350,000 clones, with about 88% as singletons. Input material: PBMCs or T cells enriched from blood (not recorded which). The receptors were gathered from a woman aged 60 to 75 in a cohort exposed to, infected with or recovered from COVID-19 (not recorded which).

The rearrangement links TRBV6-5 to TRBJ1-1; D perhaps matches TRBD1 (6 bases). In germline, CDR1 is MNHEY, CDR2 SVGAGI. The CDR3 is made up of 16 amino acids. V was clipped by 2 bases and J by 2 bases, with 15 bases between them. The CDR3 protein is CASSYQGRGGNTEAFF. The CDR3 nucleotides read TGTGCCAGCAGTTACCAAGGGCGGGGGGGCAACACTGAAGCTTTCTTT.

This clone was detected once. V gene TRBV6-6 combines with J gene TRBJ2-5; 9 nucleotides agree with TRBD2. V shed 6 bases and J 9 bases; nucleotides not matched to a gene: 2. This CDR3 region has 11 residues. Germline lookup yields CDR1 MNHNY and CDR2 SVGAGI (reference sequence). The CDR3 loop reads CASRASGAQYF. The CDR3 DNA is TGTGCCAGCAGGGCTAGCGGGGCCCAGTACTTC.

The rearrangement links TRBV11-2 to TRBJ1-3; weak D call: TRBD1 (5 bases). V was clipped by 0 bases and J by 2 bases, with 8 bases between them. CDR3 length equals 15 residues. CDR1 is SGHAT and CDR2 is FQNNGV in the germline V gene. CDR3 sequence (DNA): TGTGCCAGCAGCTTAGAATCAGGGACTGGAAACACCATATATTTT. Its translation is CASSLESGTGNTIYF.

The genes are TRBV11-3 and TRBJ2-1, with TRBD2 as a possible D gene (6 bases). This CDR3 has 15 residues. Trimming removed 1 base from V and 4 bases from J, with 11 bases in between. The germline gives CDR1 SGHNT, CDR2 YENEEA. Written as DNA, the CDR3 is TGTGCCAGCAGCTTAGGTGCTAGCGTATACAATGAGCAGTTCTTC. Protein product: CASSLGASVYNEQFF. Full variable domain (outside the CDR3, taken from reference TRBV11-3 and TRBJ2-1): EAGVVQSPRYKIIEKKQPVAFWCNPISGHNTLYWYLQNLGQGPELLIRYENEEAVDDSQLPKDRFSAERLKGVDSTLKIQPAELGDSAVYLCASSLGASVYNEQFFGPGTRLTVL.

The V gene is TRBV7-2, the J gene TRBJ1-2; D is undetermined. The V and J ends lost 0 bases and 5 bases respectively, with 16 bases between them. CDR3 length: 16 residues. Looked up from germline, CDR1 is SGHTA and CDR2 is FQGNSA. In DNA form, the CDR3 reads TGTGCCAGCAGCTTAGCACAGTCCCTCCTTTTTTATGGCTACACCTTC. This encodes CASSLAQSLLFYGYTF.

This chain connects TRBV4-3 to TRBJ2-7; 9 bases line up with TRBD1. V shed 1 base and J 4 bases; nucleotides not matched to a gene: 8. The CDR3 runs 16 residues. Germline V CDR1 and CDR2: LGHNA, YSLEER. DNA of the CDR3: TGCGCCAGCAGCCAAGTTGGAGGACAGGGGTTTTACGAGCAGTACTTC. Its protein product is CASSQVGGQGFYEQYF.